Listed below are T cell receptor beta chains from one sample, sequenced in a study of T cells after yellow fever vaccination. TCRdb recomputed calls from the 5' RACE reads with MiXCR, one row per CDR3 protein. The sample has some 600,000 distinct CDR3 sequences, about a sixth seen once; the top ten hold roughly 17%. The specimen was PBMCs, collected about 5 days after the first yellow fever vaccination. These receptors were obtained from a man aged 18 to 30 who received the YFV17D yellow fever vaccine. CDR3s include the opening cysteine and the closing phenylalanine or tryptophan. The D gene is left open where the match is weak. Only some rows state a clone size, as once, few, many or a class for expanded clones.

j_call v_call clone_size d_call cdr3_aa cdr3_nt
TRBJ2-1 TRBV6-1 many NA CASSGREQLAYNEQFF TGTGCCAGCAGTGGCCGTGAGCAGCTAGCCTACAATGAGCAGTTCTTC
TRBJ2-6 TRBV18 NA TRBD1 CAGTGTSGANVLTF TGCGCCGGGACAGGCACCTCTGGGGCCAACGTCCTGACTTTC
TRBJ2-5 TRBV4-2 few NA CASSQGELKQETQYF TGTGCCAGCAGCCAAGGCGAGCTCAAACAAGAGACCCAGTACTTC
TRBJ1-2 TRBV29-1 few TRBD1 CSVLLPGQNYGYTF TGCAGCGTGCTACTCCCGGGACAGAACTATGGCTACACCTTC
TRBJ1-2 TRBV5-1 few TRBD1 CASSFDRASGYTF TGCGCCAGCAGCTTTGACAGGGCGAGTGGCTACACCTTC
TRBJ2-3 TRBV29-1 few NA CSVGLHTDTQYF TGCAGCGTTGGTCTCCACACAGATACGCAGTATTTT
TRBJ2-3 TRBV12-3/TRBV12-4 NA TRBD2 CASSPTGGTSADTQYF TGTGCCAGCAGTCCCACCGGGGGGACCAGCGCAGATACGCAGTATTTT
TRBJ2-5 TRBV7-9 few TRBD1 CASSIYRGLVETQYF TGTGCCAGCAGCATCTACAGGGGATTGGTTGAGACCCAGTACTTC
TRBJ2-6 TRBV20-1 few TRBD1 CSAAGTGDGPGANVLTF TGCAGTGCTGCCGGGACAGGGGACGGTCCTGGGGCCAACGTCCTGACTTTC
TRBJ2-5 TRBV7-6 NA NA CASSLTSSRTETQYF TGTGCCAGCAGCTTAACCTCTTCCAGGACCGAGACCCAGTACTTC
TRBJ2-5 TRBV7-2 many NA CASSLIWSAWETQYF TGTGCCAGCAGCTTAATATGGTCCGCCTGGGAGACCCAGTACTTC
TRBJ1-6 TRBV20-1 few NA CSARSGNSPLHF TGCAGTGCTAGATCCGGTAATTCACCCCTCCACTTT
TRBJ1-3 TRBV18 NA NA CASSPYRTRSNGNTIYF TGTGCCAGCTCACCTTACCGGACAAGGTCGAACGGGAACACCATATATTTT
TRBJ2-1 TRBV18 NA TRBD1 CASSPPLIGGLNEQFF TGTGCCAGCTCACCACCCCTTATAGGGGGCCTAAATGAGCAGTTCTTC